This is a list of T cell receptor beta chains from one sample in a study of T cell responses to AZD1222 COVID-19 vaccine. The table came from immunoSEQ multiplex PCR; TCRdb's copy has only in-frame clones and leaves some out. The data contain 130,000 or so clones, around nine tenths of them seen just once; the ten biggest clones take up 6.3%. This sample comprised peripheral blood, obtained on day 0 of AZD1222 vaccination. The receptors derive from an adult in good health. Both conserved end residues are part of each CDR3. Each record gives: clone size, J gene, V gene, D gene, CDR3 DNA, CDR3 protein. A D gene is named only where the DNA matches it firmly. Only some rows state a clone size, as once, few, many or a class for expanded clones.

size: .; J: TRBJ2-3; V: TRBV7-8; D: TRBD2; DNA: TGTGCCAGCAGCTTAGGGACTAGCGGGGGACTAACAGATACGCAGTATTTT; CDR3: CASSLGTSGGLTDTQYF
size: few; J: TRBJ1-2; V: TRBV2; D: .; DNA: TGTGCCAGCGGGGACTCCTATGGCTACACCTTC; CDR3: CASGDSYGYTF
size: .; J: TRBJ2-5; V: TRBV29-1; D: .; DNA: TGCAGCTTCTCTACGGGGGATGAGACCCAGTACTTC; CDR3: CSFSTGDETQYF
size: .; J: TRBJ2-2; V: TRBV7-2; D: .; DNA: TGTGCCAGCAGCTTAAACCGACAGAGGTTGACCGGGGAGCTGTTTTTT; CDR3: CASSLNRQRLTGELFF
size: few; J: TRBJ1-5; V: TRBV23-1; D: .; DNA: TGCGCCAGCAGTCAAATTTATACCCAACGCTCAATCGTTGCCTGGCCCCAGCATTTT; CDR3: CASSQIYTQRSIVAWPQHF
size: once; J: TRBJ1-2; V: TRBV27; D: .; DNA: TGTGCCAGCAGTCCCCGATTAGGTCCCTATTGGGTAGCTAACTATGGCTACACCTTC; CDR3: CASSPRLGPYWVANYGYTF
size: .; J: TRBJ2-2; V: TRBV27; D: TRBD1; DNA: TGTGCCAGCCACCGGACAGGGGGGACCGGGGAGCTGTTTTTT; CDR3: CASHRTGGTGELFF
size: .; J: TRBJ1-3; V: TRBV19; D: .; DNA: TGTGCCACTACGAGCTCTGGAAACACCATATATTTT; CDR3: CATTSSGNTIYF
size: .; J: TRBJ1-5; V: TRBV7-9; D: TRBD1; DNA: TGTGCCAGCAGCTCGGGACAGGGGAATCAGCCCCAGCATTTT; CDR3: CASSSGQGNQPQHF
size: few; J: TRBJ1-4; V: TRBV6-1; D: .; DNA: TGTGCCAGCAGTGAACTGTTCGGGACCAGGGGCGAAAAACTGTTTTTT; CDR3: CASSELFGTRGEKLFF
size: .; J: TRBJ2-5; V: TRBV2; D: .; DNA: TGTGCCAGCAAGAGGGACACACAAGAGACCCAGTACTTC; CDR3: CASKRDTQETQYF
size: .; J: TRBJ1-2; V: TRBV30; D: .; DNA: TGTGCCTGGATAATAGGGGGGACCTATGGCTACACCTTC; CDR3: CAWIIGGTYGYTF
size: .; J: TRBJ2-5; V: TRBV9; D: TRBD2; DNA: TGTGCCAGCAGCCAGGGAGGGGAGACCCAGTACTTC; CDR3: CASSQGGETQYF
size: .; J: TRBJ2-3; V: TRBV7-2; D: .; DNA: TGTGCCAGCAGCCCCAGGGGGCGGGGGGTCCTCACAGATACGCAGTATTTT; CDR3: CASSPRGRGVLTDTQYF
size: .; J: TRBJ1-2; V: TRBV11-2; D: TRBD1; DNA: TGTGCCAGCAGCTTAGCGTCTGGGACAGGGGTTTTGTATGGCTACACCTTC; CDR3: CASSLASGTGVLYGYTF
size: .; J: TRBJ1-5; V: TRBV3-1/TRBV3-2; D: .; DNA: TGTGCCAGCAGTCCCCCGGGTCCCAGCAATCAGCCCCAGCATTTT; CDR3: CASSPPGPSNQPQHF
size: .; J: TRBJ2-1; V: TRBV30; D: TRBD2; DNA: TGTGCCTGGACCTTAGCGGGGGCGTACAATGAGCAGTTCTTC; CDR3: CAWTLAGAYNEQFF
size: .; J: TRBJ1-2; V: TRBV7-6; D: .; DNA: TGTGCCAGCAGCTTAGATGCTTCTACCCGGTATGGCTACACCTTC; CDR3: CASSLDASTRYGYTF
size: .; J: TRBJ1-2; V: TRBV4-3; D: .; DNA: TGCGCCAGCAGCCAGGACTTTTCGCCCTATGGCTACACCTTC; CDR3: CASSQDFSPYGYTF
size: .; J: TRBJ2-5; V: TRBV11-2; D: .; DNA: TGTGCCAGCAGCCCGACTGGTACTAGCTACCAAGAGACCCAGTACTTC; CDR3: CASSPTGTSYQETQYF
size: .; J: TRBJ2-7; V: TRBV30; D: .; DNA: TGTGCCTGGAGTGGATCCAATGGGTACGAGCAGTACTTC; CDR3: CAWSGSNGYEQYF
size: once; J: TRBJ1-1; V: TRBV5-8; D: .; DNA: TGTGCCAGCAGCATTGGTGGGGGTGGGCAGGCCACTGAAGCTTTCTTT; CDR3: CASSIGGGGQATEAFF
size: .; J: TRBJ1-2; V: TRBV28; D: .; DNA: TGTGCCAGCAGTTTGGTCAATAACTATGGCTACACCTTC; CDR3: CASSLVNNYGYTF
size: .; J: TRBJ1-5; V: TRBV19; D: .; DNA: TGTGCCAGTAGTCCCCTTCCGGGTTCGGGGGGTCAGCCCCAGCATTTT; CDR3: CASSPLPGSGGQPQHF
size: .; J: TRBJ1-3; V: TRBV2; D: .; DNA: TGTGCCAGCAGTGAAAGGGGAAACACCATATATTTT; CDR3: CASSERGNTIYF
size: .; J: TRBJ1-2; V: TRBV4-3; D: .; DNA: TGCGCCAGCCGGGGGGGAATCCGAACAGGTCCTAGCGACTATGGCTACACCTTC; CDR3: CASRGGIRTGPSDYGYTF
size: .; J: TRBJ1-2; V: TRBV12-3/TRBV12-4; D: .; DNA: TGTGCCATCTACCCCGGCAGGAACTATGGCTACACCTTC; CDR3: CAIYPGRNYGYTF
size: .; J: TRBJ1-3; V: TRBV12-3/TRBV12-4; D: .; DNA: TGTGCCAGCAGTTCGACGGGAAACACCATATATTTT; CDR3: CASSSTGNTIYF
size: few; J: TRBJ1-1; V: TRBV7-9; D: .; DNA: TGTGCCAGCAGCTTATTGTTGGGGGCGCGGACTGAAGCTTTCTTT; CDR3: CASSLLLGARTEAFF